These 5 T cell receptor beta chains came from one sample sequenced in a study of identifying expanded T cells in peripheral blood. The repertoire was sequenced with immunoSEQ multiplex PCR; TCRdb's copy has only in-frame clones and lacks some. This table has some 130,000 clones, 70% to 90% appearing once. Specimen: blood. The receptors stem from a person aged 18 to 75 in good health.

V is TRBV2 and J is TRBJ1-5; D ambiguous. In germline, CDR1 is SNHLY, CDR2 FYNNEI. The CDR3 length is 14 residues. V was shortened by 4 bases and J by 8 bases, with 15 bases between the two germline ends. The CDR3 loop is CASSVERDGKPQHF. Written as DNA, the CDR3 is TGTGCCAGCAGTGTTGAAAGGGATGGAAAGCCCCAGCATTTT.

The CDR3 here is CASSDLSSGRGDTQYF. CDR3 bases: TGTGCCAGCAGTGATTTATCTAGCGGGAGGGGGGATACGCAGTATTTT. The chain couples TRBV6-1 to TRBJ2-3; TRBD2 aligns across 12 bases. CDR1 and CDR2 (germline): MNHNS, SASEGT. Losses at the gene ends were 3 bases for V and 6 bases for J; bases not matched to a gene: 7. This CDR3 comprises 16 residues.

The chain has TRBV7-2 and TRBJ2-7; D remains ambiguous. This CDR3 is 15 amino acids long. Trimming took 5 bases from V and 1 from J, leaving 15 bases between them. CDR1 and CDR2 from the germline V gene are SGHTA and FQGNSA. CDR3 nucleotides: TGTGCCAGCAGCCCAGAGTATTTGCGTTCCTACGAGCAGTACTTC. This sequence encodes CASSPEYLRSYEQYF.

The rearrangement uses TRBV28 and TRBJ2-3; D is ambiguous. Germline CDR1 reads MDHEN; CDR2 reads SYDVKM. The CDR3 has 13 amino acids. V gave up 2 bases and J gave up 3 bases, with 6 bases separating them. CDR3 region: CASSLPGTDTQYF. CDR3 sequence (DNA): TGTGCCAGCAGTTTACCCGGGACAGATACGCAGTATTTT.

The chain is built from TRBV25-1 and TRBJ2-5, with D possibly TRBD2 on 6 matching bases. The V gene lost 1 base and the J gene lost 5 bases, with 20 bases spanning the gap. The CDR3 has 17 residues. Germline V gene lookup returns CDR1 MGHDK and CDR2 SYGVNS. In DNA, the CDR3 is TGTGCCAGCAGTGAATTTGAGTCCGGGTCGGGGGAGGAGACCCAGTACTTC. Residues: CASSEFESGSGEETQYF.